Below, 7 T cell receptor beta chains from the same sample are listed, as sequenced in a study of regulatory T cells in long-lasting Graves disease. Arm-PCR of CDR3 regions and iRepertoire HTBI primers were used to build TCR beta libraries. TCRdb re-called the multiplex PCR reads through MiXCR, storing one row per CDR3 protein. The sample lists 300,000 to 450,000 distinct CDR3 sequences; 15% were seen once. Time point described: newly diagnosed GD, antithyroid drugs for less than 3 months. After RNA was extracted from PBMCs, the TCR library was made from it. Source: peripheral blood mononuclear cells (PBMCs), taken at new diagnosis, from a patient treated with antithyroid drugs. Receptors were obtained from a female donor with Graves disease.

This clonotype was seen a handful of times. The chain combines TRBV25-1 with TRBJ1-1, with 8 bases identical to TRBD1. The germline gives CDR1 MGHDK, CDR2 SYGVNS. The CDR3 is 13 amino acids. J was trimmed by 3 bases and V by 8 bases; bases with no gene match: 5. The CDR3 nucleotides are TGTGCCAGCGTAGGACAGGGAGACACTGAAGCTTTCTTT. It codes for CASVGQGDTEAFF.

The chain has TRBV5-5 and TRBJ2-1, with D perhaps TRBD2 (5 bases). Trimming removed 1 base from V and 3 bases from J, with 11 bases in between. This CDR3 spans 15 amino acids. The germline V gene has CDR1 SGHKS and CDR2 YYEKEE (reference sequence). As DNA, the CDR3 is TGTGCCAGCAGCTTGCGGACTCATGGCTACAATGAGCAGTTCTTC. Amino acid sequence: CASSLRTHGYNEQFF.

This clonotype was seen more than once but under ten times. The V call is TRBV2, the J call TRBJ2-1; no reliable D call. V lost 4 bases and J lost 8, with 6 bases in between. This CDR3 has 11 residues. Germline CDR1 reads SNHLY; CDR2 reads FYNNEI. The CDR3 DNA follows: TGTGCCAGCAGTGTAAAGGATGAGCAGTTCTTC. Translation gives CASSVKDEQFF.

This clonotype was recorded at least ten times. This rearrangement joins TRBV7-9 to TRBJ1-1; TRBD1 might be the D (6 bases). CDR1 is SEHNR and CDR2 is FQNEAQ in the germline V gene (reference sequence). This CDR3 region has 14 residues. Between the trimmed V and J ends, which lost 6 bases and 2 bases, there was a span of 13 bases. CDR3 amino acids: CASRPRTDNTEAFF. For the CDR3, the DNA is TGTGCCAGCAGACCTCGGACAGACAACACTGAAGCTTTCTTT.

This clonotype was seen ten or more times. V usage is TRBV12-3 or TRBV12-4 and J usage is TRBJ1-3; D unclear. The CDR3 contains 14 residues. The V end lost 6 bases, the J end lost 2 bases, and 11 bases lay between the germline ends. For the CDR3, the DNA is TGTGCCAGCAGATCCGCCATTCCTGGAAACACCATATATTTT. Translated, it gives CASRSAIPGNTIYF.

This clonotype appeared many times. The chain employs TRBV5-1 and TRBJ1-4; D gene uncertain. The CDR3 is 16 residues long. Trimming removed 5 bases at V and 0 bases at J, with 14 bases between. Germline V gene data show CDR1 as SGHRS and CDR2 as YFSETQ. This CDR3 is CASSLAGLATNEKLFF. DNA for the CDR3: TGCGCCAGCAGTTTAGCAGGACTTGCAACTAATGAAAAACTGTTTTTT. Using reference TRBV5-1 and TRBJ1-4 for the parts outside the CDR3, the full variable domain is KAGVTQTPRYLIKTRGQQVTLSCSPISGHRSVSWYQQTPGQGLQFLFEYFSETQRNKGNFPGRFSGRQFSNSRSEMNVSTLELGDSALYLCASSLAGLATNEKLFFGSGTQLSVL.

This clonotype was counted at least ten times. In DNA, the CDR3 is TGTGCCAGCAGCAGGCGAGGCGGGAGGCCTAGCTCCTACAATGAGCAGTTCTTC. Its translation is CASSRRGGRPSSYNEQFF. The chain is built from TRBV14 and TRBJ2-1; TRBD2 aligns across 8 bases. The V and J ends lost 5 bases and 0 bases, in that order; junction bases with no gene match: 12. This CDR3 comprises 18 residues. Germline V gene data show CDR1 as SGHDN and CDR2 as FVKESK.